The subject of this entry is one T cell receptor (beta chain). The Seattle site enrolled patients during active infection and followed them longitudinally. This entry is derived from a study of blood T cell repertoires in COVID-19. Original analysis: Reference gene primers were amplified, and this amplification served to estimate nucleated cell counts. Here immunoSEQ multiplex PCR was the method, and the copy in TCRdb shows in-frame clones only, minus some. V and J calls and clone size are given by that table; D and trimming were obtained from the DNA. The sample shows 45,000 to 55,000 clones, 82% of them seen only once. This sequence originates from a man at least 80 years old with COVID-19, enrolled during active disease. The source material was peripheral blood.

CDR3 region: CASSQRGGNTGELFF. The CDR3 DNA reads as TGCGCCAGCAGCCAACGGGGAGGGAACACCGGGGAGCTGTTTTTT. This rearrangement joins TRBV5-1 to TRBJ2-2; tentatively, D is TRBD2 (6 bases). V dropped 4 bases and J dropped 1 base, with 11 bases sitting between them. Germline assignment: CDR1 SGHRS and CDR2 YFSETQ. The CDR3 runs 15 residues.